This entry describes one T cell receptor (beta chain). The data were taken from a study of CD8 T cells in Susac syndrome. cDNA came from approximately 0.5 to 1 ug RNA primed by random hexamers. It was immunoSEQ multiplex PCR that amplified TCR beta CDR3 across 54 Vbeta and 13 Jbeta. MiXCR, applied by TCRdb to the immunoSEQ multiplex PCR reads, yields one record per CDR3 protein. The sample contains about 400,000 distinct CDR3 sequences, 75% to 90% of which appear only once. Deletions cut 9 bases from V and 0 bases from J, with 15 bases between. The germline V gene encodes CDR1 MNHEY and CDR2 SMNVEV (reference sequence). The CDR3 runs 15 residues. Sequencing of TCR beta covered CD8+ and CD4+ T cells obtained from blood.

This rearrangement joins TRBV27 to TRBJ2-1, with a weak D call TRBD1 (6 bases). Sequencing input: CD8+ T cells from PBMCs. The sequence came from a human donor with multiple sclerosis. The CDR3 reads CASASKDSSYNEQFF. CDR3 nucleotides: TGTGCCAGTGCTTCGAAGGACAGCTCCTACAATGAGCAGTTCTTC.